The rows below give T cell receptor beta chains drawn from one sample of a study of T cells in pancreatic ductal adenocarcinoma. TCRdb's copy holds only in-frame clones and misses some; the assay was immunoSEQ multiplex PCR. The sample shows over 15,000 clones, around 91% of them seen only once. Specimen: PBMCs. The receptors come from a human donor with pancreatic ductal adenocarcinoma. Each CDR3 is given with its conserved first and last residue. Each record gives: V gene, J gene, clone size, D gene, CDR3 DNA, CDR3 protein. The D gene is left open where the match is weak. The size of a clone is reported for some rows only, either as once, few or many, or as a class for expanded clones.

V gene: TRBV12-5
J gene: TRBJ1-5
clone size: .
D gene: TRBD1
CDR3 DNA: TGTGCTAGTGGTTTGGGACAAGGGACAGGGGGCGCGGGTCAGCCCCAGCATTTT
CDR3 protein: CASGLGQGTGGAGQPQHF

V gene: TRBV15
J gene: TRBJ2-1
clone size: .
D gene: .
CDR3 DNA: TGTGCCACCAGCAGAGCTGGGACCGCCCCCTACAATGAGCAGTTCTTC
CDR3 protein: CATSRAGTAPYNEQFF

V gene: TRBV5-5
J gene: TRBJ1-3
clone size: .
D gene: .
CDR3 DNA: TGTGCCAGCAGCTTCCAAAAAGGGGGGCGATCCTCTGGAAACACCATATATTTT
CDR3 protein: CASSFQKGGRSSGNTIYF

V gene: TRBV6-6
J gene: TRBJ1-5
clone size: .
D gene: .
CDR3 DNA: TGTGCCAGCAGTTACTCGGGGTATGGGCCCCAGCATTTT
CDR3 protein: CASSYSGYGPQHF

V gene: TRBV29-1
J gene: TRBJ2-7
clone size: .
D gene: .
CDR3 DNA: TGCAGCGTTGAAGCCTCATCCGGGGTGAGGCCCTACGAGCAGTACTTC
CDR3 protein: CSVEASSGVRPYEQYF

V gene: TRBV10-2
J gene: TRBJ2-1
clone size: .
D gene: TRBD2
CDR3 DNA: TGCGCCAGCAGGGGACTAGCGGCAGTGTTCAGCTCCTACAATGAGCAGTTCTTC
CDR3 protein: CASRGLAAVFSSYNEQFF

V gene: TRBV6-1
J gene: TRBJ2-7
clone size: .
D gene: TRBD2
CDR3 DNA: TGTGCCAGCAGTGAAGCGCTTTGGTCCAGCGGGAGGACCTCCTACGAGCAGTACTTC
CDR3 protein: CASSEALWSSGRTSYEQYF

V gene: TRBV10-3
J gene: TRBJ2-2
clone size: .
D gene: TRBD1
CDR3 DNA: TGTGCCATCAATACAGGGGACGCGAACACCGGGGAGCTGTTTTTT
CDR3 protein: CAINTGDANTGELFF

V gene: TRBV29-1
J gene: TRBJ2-3
clone size: .
D gene: .
CDR3 DNA: TGCAGCGTTGAAGGTGACAGTACTAGCACAGATACGCAGTATTTT
CDR3 protein: CSVEGDSTSTDTQYF

V gene: TRBV7-2
J gene: TRBJ1-1
clone size: .
D gene: TRBD1
CDR3 DNA: TGTGCCAGCAGAGAGACAGGGATGAACACTGAAGCTTTCTTT
CDR3 protein: CASRETGMNTEAFF

V gene: TRBV5-4
J gene: TRBJ1-2
clone size: .
D gene: .
CDR3 DNA: TGTGCCAGCAGCTTGTCGTGGGGGCGGGACGGCTACACCTTC
CDR3 protein: CASSLSWGRDGYTF

V gene: TRBV28
J gene: TRBJ1-5
clone size: .
D gene: .
CDR3 DNA: TGTGCCAGCAGTTTCGGACATCAGCCCCAGCATTTT
CDR3 protein: CASSFGHQPQHF

V gene: TRBV15
J gene: TRBJ2-1
clone size: .
D gene: TRBD1
CDR3 DNA: TGTGCCACCAGCGGGTGGGACAGGGGGCTCGACAATGAGCAGTTCTTC
CDR3 protein: CATSGWDRGLDNEQFF

V gene: TRBV6-5
J gene: TRBJ1-6
clone size: few
D gene: TRBD1
CDR3 DNA: TGTGCCAGCAAGGGGACAGGGTACTCACCCCTCCACTTT
CDR3 protein: CASKGTGYSPLHF

V gene: TRBV30
J gene: TRBJ2-5
clone size: .
D gene: .
CDR3 DNA: TGTGCCTGGAGTGACTACCAAGAGACCCAGTACTTC
CDR3 protein: CAWSDYQETQYF

V gene: TRBV2
J gene: TRBJ1-2
clone size: few
D gene: TRBD1
CDR3 DNA: TGTGCCAGCAGCCCCGGGACAGGGGGCGCGGGCTATGGCTACACCTTC
CDR3 protein: CASSPGTGGAGYGYTF

V gene: TRBV5-1
J gene: TRBJ2-3
clone size: .
D gene: TRBD1
CDR3 DNA: TGCGCCAGCAGCTTGATAGGGACAGGGGCCACAGATACGCAGTATTTT
CDR3 protein: CASSLIGTGATDTQYF

V gene: TRBV5-6
J gene: TRBJ2-4
clone size: few
D gene: TRBD2
CDR3 DNA: TGTGCCAGCAGCTCATTCGGACTAGCGGGAAACATTCAGTACTTC
CDR3 protein: CASSSFGLAGNIQYF

V gene: TRBV28
J gene: TRBJ2-5
clone size: .
D gene: TRBD1
CDR3 DNA: TGTGCCAGCAGTCCCGGGACAGGGGCCGGGGAGACCCAGTACTTC
CDR3 protein: CASSPGTGAGETQYF

V gene: TRBV18
J gene: TRBJ1-1
clone size: .
D gene: TRBD1
CDR3 DNA: TGTGCCAGCTCACCAAATCTGATAGACAGGGGGCGCGCGGGGGCCCGTGTAACTTTCTTT
CDR3 protein: CASSPNLIDRGRAGARVTFF

V gene: TRBV29-1
J gene: TRBJ2-5
clone size: once
D gene: TRBD1
CDR3 DNA: TGCAGCGTTGGATTTTCCGGGACAGGGAGAGAGACCCAGTACTTC
CDR3 protein: CSVGFSGTGRETQYF

V gene: TRBV7-9
J gene: TRBJ2-2
clone size: .
D gene: .
CDR3 DNA: TGTGCCAGCAGCTTATTGCCGGGGGAGCTAAACACCGGGGAGCTGTTTTTT
CDR3 protein: CASSLLPGELNTGELFF